This TCR beta chain was recovered during a study of blood T cell repertoires in COVID-19. Overall study context: COVID-19 samples collected from the United States, Italy and Spain covered acute and convalescent phases. The cDNA or gDNA used as material had been derived from T cells, B-cell-depleted T cells, or PBMCs.

This clone was seen more than once but under ten times. Methods used by the authors: Amplification with reference gene primers provided the estimates of nucleated cell counts. The protocol was immunoSEQ multiplex PCR, while the TCRdb copy is restricted to in-frame clones and leaves out a portion. The V and J calls and clone size were taken over from that table, and D and trimming were inferred from the DNA. The sample has 200,000 to 300,000 clones, around 83% seen once. The clonotype originates from a middle-aged man who had recovered from COVID-19. Material: peripheral blood.

DNA of the CDR3: TGTGCCAGCAGAGGTGTGGAGGACACCGGGGAGCTGTTTTTT. This encodes CASRGVEDTGELFF. V is TRBV2 and J is TRBJ2-2; the D gene is possibly TRBD2 (5 bases). The CDR3 covers 14 residues. The V gene lost 6 bases and the J gene lost 3 bases, with 11 bases spanning the gap. Germline-derived CDR1 and CDR2 are SNHLY and FYNNEI.